One sample yielded the 8 T cell receptor beta chains listed below, sequenced in a study of long-term antiretroviral therapy in people with HIV. Investigators performed immunoSEQ version v3.0 at survey level. Only in-frame clones appear in the TCRdb table, and some are missing; sequencing was by immunoSEQ multiplex PCR. The repertoire holds around 13,000 clones, 84% seen once, with 7.2% in the top ten. The source was unsorted PBMCs, collected 0.4 years after starting antiretroviral therapy. These receptors were collected from a man under 40 with HIV.

The chain is built from TRBV10-2 and TRBJ2-7, with D possibly TRBD2 on 6 matching bases. Trimming removed 7 bases at V and 5 bases at J, with 15 bases between. Germline assignment: CDR1 WSHSY and CDR2 SAAADI. This CDR3 has 13 residues. CDR3 amino acids: CASITDRENEQYF. The CDR3 coding sequence is TGCGCCAGCATTACGGACCGGGAGAACGAGCAGTACTTC.

This clone has only a few counts. This rearrangement joins TRBV19 to TRBJ1-2; 8 nucleotides line up with TRBD1. The CDR3 covers 15 residues. V lost 6 bases, J lost 8 bases, and 14 bases stayed unmatched. The germline V gene encodes CDR1 LNHDA and CDR2 SQIVND (reference sequence). CDR3 amino acids: CASSPDRALSGGYTF. For the CDR3, the DNA is TGTGCCAGTAGCCCGGACAGGGCCTTGTCAGGAGGCTACACCTTC. Using reference TRBV19 and TRBJ1-2 for the parts outside the CDR3, the full variable domain is DGGITQSPKYLFRKEGQNVTLSCEQNLNHDAMYWYRQDPGQGLRLIYYSQIVNDFQKGDIAEGYSVSREKKESFPLTVTSAQKNPTAFYLCASSPDRALSGGYTFGSGTRLTVV.

CDR3 amino acids: CAWSVTGGRQPQHF. The CDR3 region has the DNA TGTGCCTGGAGCGTCACAGGGGGCCGTCAGCCCCAGCATTTT. The J gene is TRBJ1-5, the V gene TRBV30; 9 bases line up with TRBD1. The CDR3 has 14 amino acids. With 3 bases clipped from V and 6 bases from J, the junction kept 6 bases outside the gene matches. Per the germline V gene, CDR1 is GTSNPN and CDR2 is SVGIG (reference sequence).

Only one count was recorded for this clone. The chain employs TRBV13 and TRBJ2-2; maybe TRBD1 (7 bases). V was trimmed by 2 bases and J by 3 bases, leaving 13 bases between them. CDR1 is PRHDT, CDR2 FYEKMQ, per germline (reference sequence). This CDR3 is 16 amino acids long. The CDR3 spells CASSLIGRGDTGELFF. The CDR3 DNA follows: TGTGCCAGCAGCTTAATCGGCAGGGGGGACACCGGGGAGCTGTTTTTT.

This clone is termed large (0.1 to 1%). This chain links TRBV19 with TRBJ2-3, with 8 bases matching TRBD1. CDR1 and CDR2 from the germline V gene are LNHDA and SQIVND (reference sequence). This CDR3 region has 15 residues. The V segment lost 7 bases and the J segment 0 bases; nucleotides outside the gene matches: 6. Here the CDR3 reads CASKGTGISTDTQYF. CDR3 in DNA: TGTGCCAGTAAGGGGACAGGAATTAGCACAGATACGCAGTATTTT.

This chain uses TRBV7-9 with TRBJ2-5; D gene ambiguous. CDR1 is SEHNR, CDR2 FQNEAQ, per germline (reference sequence). Trimming took 1 base from V and 5 from J, leaving 14 bases between them. This CDR3 has 15 residues. Here the CDR3 reads CASSLGSLVRETQYF. The CDR3 DNA reads TGTGCCAGCAGCTTAGGTTCGCTAGTACGCGAGACCCAGTACTTC.

This sequence joins TRBV27 and TRBJ2-7; D ambiguous. Trimming took off 5 bases at V and 3 bases at J, with 14 bases between the two ends. The CDR3 spans 14 residues. Germline-derived CDR1 and CDR2 are MNHEY and SMNVEV (reference sequence). The CDR3 is CASSHQRASYEQYF. CDR3 bases: TGTGCCAGCAGTCACCAAAGGGCTAGCTACGAGCAGTACTTC.

This chain connects TRBV19 to TRBJ1-2; TRBD1 aligns across 7 bases. Trimming at V came to 5 bases and at J to 5 bases, leaving 11 bases not matched to a gene. The CDR3 totals 15 residues. Per the germline V gene, CDR1 is LNHDA and CDR2 is SQIVND (reference sequence). CDR3 in amino acids: CASSFRQGTRYGYTF. For the CDR3, the DNA is TGTGCCAGTAGTTTCAGACAGGGAACTCGGTATGGCTACACCTTC.